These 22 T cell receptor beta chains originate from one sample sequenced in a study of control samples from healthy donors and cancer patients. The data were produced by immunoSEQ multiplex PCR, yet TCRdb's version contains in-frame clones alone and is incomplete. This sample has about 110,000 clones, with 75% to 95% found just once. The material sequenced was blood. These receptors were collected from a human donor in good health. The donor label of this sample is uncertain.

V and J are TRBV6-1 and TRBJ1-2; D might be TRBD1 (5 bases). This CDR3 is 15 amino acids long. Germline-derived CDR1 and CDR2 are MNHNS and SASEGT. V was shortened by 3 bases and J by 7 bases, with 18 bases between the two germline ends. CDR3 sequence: CASSDRDLPVVGYTF. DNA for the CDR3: TGTGCCAGCAGTGACCGGGACTTGCCCGTCGTTGGCTACACCTTC.

CDR3 sequence (DNA): TGCGCCAGCAGCTGGGACGGATGGACCGGGGAGCTGTTTTTT. Its translation: CASSWDGWTGELFF. The rearrangement uses TRBV5-1 and TRBJ2-2; D might be TRBD1 or TRBD2, each matching 5 bases. The CDR3 is made up of 14 amino acids. CDR1 and CDR2 (germline): SGHRS, YFSETQ. V shed 3 bases and J shed 5 bases, with 11 bases lying between them.

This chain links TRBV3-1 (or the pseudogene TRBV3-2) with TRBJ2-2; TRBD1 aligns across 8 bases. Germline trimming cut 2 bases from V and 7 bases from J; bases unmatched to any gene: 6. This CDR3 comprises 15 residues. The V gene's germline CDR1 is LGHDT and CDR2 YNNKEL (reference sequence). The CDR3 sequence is CASSQIRGRGGELFF. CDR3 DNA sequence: TGTGCCAGCAGCCAAATCAGGGGGCGCGGCGGGGAGCTGTTTTTT.

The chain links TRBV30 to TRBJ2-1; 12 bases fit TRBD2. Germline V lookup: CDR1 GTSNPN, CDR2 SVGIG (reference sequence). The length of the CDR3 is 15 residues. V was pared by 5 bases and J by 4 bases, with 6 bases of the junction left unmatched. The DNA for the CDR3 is TGTGCCTGGGACTACGGGACTAGCGGGTACAATGAGCAGTTCTTC. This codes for CAWDYGTSGYNEQFF.

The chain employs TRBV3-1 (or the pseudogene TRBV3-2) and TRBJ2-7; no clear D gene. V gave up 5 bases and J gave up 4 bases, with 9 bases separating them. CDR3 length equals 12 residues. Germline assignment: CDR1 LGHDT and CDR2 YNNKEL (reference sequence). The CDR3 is CASSFSSYEQYF. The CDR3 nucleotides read TGTGCCAGCAGCTTTTCGTCATACGAGCAGTACTTC.

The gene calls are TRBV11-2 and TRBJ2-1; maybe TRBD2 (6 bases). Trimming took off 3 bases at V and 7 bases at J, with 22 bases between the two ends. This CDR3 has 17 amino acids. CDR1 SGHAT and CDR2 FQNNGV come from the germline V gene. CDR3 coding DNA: TGTGCCAGCAGCTTCACCCTGGGGCGGGGTGGGTTTAATGAGCAGTTCTTC. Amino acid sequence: CASSFTLGRGGFNEQFF.

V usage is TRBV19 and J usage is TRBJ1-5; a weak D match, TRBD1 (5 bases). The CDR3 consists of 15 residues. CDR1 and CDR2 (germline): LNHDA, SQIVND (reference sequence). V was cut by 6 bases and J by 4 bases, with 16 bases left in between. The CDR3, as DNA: TGTGCCAGTAGACGCTCATGGGGCGGAAATCAGCCCCAGCATTTT. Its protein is CASRRSWGGNQPQHF.

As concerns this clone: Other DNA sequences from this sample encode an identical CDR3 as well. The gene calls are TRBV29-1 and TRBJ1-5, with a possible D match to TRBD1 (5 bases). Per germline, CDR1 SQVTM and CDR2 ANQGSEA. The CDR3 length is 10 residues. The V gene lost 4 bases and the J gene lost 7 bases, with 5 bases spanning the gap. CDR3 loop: CSVGDQPQHF. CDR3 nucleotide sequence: TGCAGCGTTGGGGACCAGCCCCAGCATTTT.

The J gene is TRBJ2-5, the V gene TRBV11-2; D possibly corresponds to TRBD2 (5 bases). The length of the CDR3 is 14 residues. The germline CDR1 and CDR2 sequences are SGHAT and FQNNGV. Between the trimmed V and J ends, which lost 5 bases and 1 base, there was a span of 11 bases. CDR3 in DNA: TGTGCCAGCAGCCCAACGGGGTTCCAAGAGACCCAGTACTTC. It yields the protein CASSPTGFQETQYF.

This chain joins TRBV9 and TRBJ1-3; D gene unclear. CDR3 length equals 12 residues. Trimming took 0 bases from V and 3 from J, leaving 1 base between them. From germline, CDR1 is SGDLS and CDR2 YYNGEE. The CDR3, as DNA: TGTGCCAGCAGCGTAGATGGAAACACCATATATTTT. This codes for CASSVDGNTIYF.

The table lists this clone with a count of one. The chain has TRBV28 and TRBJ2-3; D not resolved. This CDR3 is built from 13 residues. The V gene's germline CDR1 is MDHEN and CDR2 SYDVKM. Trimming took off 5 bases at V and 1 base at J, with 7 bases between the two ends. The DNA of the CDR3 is TGTGCCAGCAGTGCCGGAGGCACAGATACGCAGTATTTT. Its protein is CASSAGGTDTQYF.

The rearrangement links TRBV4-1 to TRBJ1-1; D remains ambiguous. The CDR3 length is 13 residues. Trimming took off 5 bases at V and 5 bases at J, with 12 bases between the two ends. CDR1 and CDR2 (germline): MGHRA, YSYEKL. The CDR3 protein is CASSTRLGTEAFF. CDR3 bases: TGCGCCAGCAGCACAAGACTAGGGACTGAAGCTTTCTTT.

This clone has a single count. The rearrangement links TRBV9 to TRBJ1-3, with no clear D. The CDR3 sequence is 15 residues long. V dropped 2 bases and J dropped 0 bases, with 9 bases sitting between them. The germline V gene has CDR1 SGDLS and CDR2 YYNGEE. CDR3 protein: CASSVGSNSGNTIYF. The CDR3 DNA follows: TGTGCCAGCAGCGTGGGCAGCAACTCTGGAAACACCATATATTTT.

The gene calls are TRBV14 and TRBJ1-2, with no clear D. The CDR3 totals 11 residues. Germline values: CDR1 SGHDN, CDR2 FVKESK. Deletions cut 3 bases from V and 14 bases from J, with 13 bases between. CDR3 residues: CASSHPGPQTF. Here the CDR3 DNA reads TGTGCCAGCAGCCATCCCGGCCCTCAAACCTTC.

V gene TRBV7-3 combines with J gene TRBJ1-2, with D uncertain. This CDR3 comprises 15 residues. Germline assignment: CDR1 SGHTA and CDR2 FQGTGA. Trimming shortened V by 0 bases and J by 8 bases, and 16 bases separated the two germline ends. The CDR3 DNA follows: TGTGCCAGCAGCTTAACCGCCGCAACGGGGTCGGGCTACACCTTC. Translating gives CASSLTAATGSGYTF.

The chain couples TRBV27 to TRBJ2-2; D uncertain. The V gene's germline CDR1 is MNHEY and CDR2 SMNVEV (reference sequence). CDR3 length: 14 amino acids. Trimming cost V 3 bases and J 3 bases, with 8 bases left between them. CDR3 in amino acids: CASSFQTDTGELFF. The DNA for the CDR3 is TGTGCCAGCAGTTTCCAGACGGACACCGGGGAGCTGTTTTTT.

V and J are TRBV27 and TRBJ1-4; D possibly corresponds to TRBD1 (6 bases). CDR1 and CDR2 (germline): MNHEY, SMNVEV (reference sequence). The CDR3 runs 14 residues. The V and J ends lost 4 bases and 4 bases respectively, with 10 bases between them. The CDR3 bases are TGTGCCAGCAGTTCCCAGGGGCTTAATGAAAAACTGTTTTTT. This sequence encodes CASSSQGLNEKLFF.

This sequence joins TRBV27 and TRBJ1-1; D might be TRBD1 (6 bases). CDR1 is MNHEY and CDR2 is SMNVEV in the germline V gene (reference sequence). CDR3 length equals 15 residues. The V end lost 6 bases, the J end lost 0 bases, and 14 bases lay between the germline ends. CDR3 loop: CASSQGSGVNTEAFF. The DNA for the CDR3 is TGTGCCAGCAGCCAGGGGTCCGGGGTGAACACTGAAGCTTTCTTT.

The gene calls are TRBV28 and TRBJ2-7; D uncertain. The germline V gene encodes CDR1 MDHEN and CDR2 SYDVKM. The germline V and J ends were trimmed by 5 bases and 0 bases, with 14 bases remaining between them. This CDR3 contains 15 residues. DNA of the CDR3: TGTGCCAGCAGTGCCTCGGGTACCCTCTCCTACGAGCAGTACTTC. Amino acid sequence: CASSASGTLSYEQYF.

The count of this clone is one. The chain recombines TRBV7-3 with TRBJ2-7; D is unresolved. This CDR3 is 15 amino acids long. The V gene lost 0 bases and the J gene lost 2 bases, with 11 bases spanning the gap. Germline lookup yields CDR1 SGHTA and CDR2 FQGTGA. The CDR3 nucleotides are TGTGCCAGCAGCTTAACGGCGGCGGCCGCCTACGAGCAGTACTTC. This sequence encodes CASSLTAAAAYEQYF.

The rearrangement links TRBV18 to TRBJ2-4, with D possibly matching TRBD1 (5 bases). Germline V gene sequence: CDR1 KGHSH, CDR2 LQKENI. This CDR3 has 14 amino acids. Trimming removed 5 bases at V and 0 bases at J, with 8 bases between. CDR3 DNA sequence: TGTGCCAGCTCATCCGACAGAGCCAAAAACATTCAGTACTTC. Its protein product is CASSSDRAKNIQYF. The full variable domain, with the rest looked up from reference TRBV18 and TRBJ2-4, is NAGVMQNPRHLVRRRGQEARLRCSPMKGHSHVYWYRQLPEEGLKFMVYLQKENIIDESGMPKERFSAEFPKEGPSILRIQQVVRGDSAAYFCASSSDRAKNIQYFGAGTRLSVL.

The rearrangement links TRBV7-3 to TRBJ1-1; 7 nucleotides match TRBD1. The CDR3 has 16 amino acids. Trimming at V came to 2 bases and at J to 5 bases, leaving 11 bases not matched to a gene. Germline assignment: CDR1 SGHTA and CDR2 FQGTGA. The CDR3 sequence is CASSLGPLQGRTEAFF. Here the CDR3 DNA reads TGTGCCAGCAGCTTAGGTCCCCTACAGGGGCGGACTGAAGCTTTCTTT.